These T cell receptor beta chains were read from a single sample in a study of T cells expressing NK-cell markers. TCRdb derives one entry per CDR3 protein from the 5' RACE reads, leaving out DNA. The table lists fewer than 200,000 distinct CDR3 sequences, with about 18% in the top ten. The source material was blood T cells: a sorted CD56 or NKG2C T cell subset, CD4+ or CD8+ T cells, or bulk PBMC T cells (not recorded which). Receptors were obtained from a woman between 18 and 69 years old in good health. The CDR3 runs from the conserved cysteine through the conserved F or W.

V gene	J gene	CDR3 protein
TRBV20-1	TRBJ2-5	CSVSHRGQETQYF
TRBV7-2	TRBJ1-2	CASSLGGAYKGYTF
TRBV5-1	TRBJ2-1	CASSRAPETHSYNEQFF
TRBV7-2	TRBJ2-5	CASSPLGFQETQYF
TRBV27	TRBJ1-5	CASSLIRNSNQPQHF
TRBV7-9	TRBJ1-2	CASSLGGLVSGYTF
TRBV14	TRBJ1-2	CASSQDSGGVYGYTF
TRBV3-1	TRBJ2-7	CASSAGQFYEQYF
TRBV7-2	TRBJ2-2	CASSVGVIGELFF
TRBV20-1	TRBJ1-2	CSSSAGGTNYGYTF
TRBV4-2	TRBJ2-2	CASSRTSGERNTGELFF
TRBV30	TRBJ2-2	CAWSLQGAGELFF
TRBV7-3	TRBJ2-3	CASSFSLRDTQYF
TRBV24-1	TRBJ2-7	CATSVWGRSYEQYF
TRBV5-6	TRBJ2-7	CASSLELDSYEQYF
TRBV12-3/TRBV12-4	TRBJ2-5	CASLQGLSVTQYF
TRBV4-1	TRBJ1-2	CASSRRDRDFGYTF
TRBV7-9	TRBJ1-6	CASSYSYSYNSPLHF
TRBV7-7	TRBJ2-5	CASSLGAGGSRETQYF
TRBV4-2	TRBJ1-5	CASSQGARERSNQPQHF
TRBV7-2	TRBJ2-7	CASSSGTSESEQYF
TRBV12-3/TRBV12-4	TRBJ2-4	CASSSDRWSKNIQYF
TRBV24-1	TRBJ2-7	CATSDPNGAYEQYF
TRBV7-2	TRBJ1-1	CASSLQSETEAFF
TRBV7-8	TRBJ1-2	CASSLANSYGYTF
TRBV3-1	TRBJ2-7	CASSQDIEGPKRLPIRFEQYF
TRBV27	TRBJ2-7	CASSLFGASPYEQYF
TRBV4-2	TRBJ2-1	CASSQDERGNNNEQFF
TRBV29-1	TRBJ1-4	CSVWGDRGNEKLFF
TRBV3-1	TRBJ2-1	CASSQDWGGSLPAEQFF
TRBV13	TRBJ2-7	CASSSRTSGRSGSYEQYF
TRBV9	TRBJ2-2	CASSVGPIPGELFF
TRBV20-1	TRBJ2-7	CSARDTSGRIYEQYF
TRBV27	TRBJ2-2	CASSETRTGAGELFF
TRBV7-3	TRBJ2-1	CASSLRTPPYPGGFNEQFF
TRBV7-3	TRBJ2-3	CASSKTGKTDTQYF
TRBV5-1	TRBJ1-2	CASSLDTTSYGYTF
TRBV28	TRBJ2-7	CASTLGGRRSYEQYF
TRBV20-1	TRBJ2-7	CSARGNANYEQYF
TRBV5-1	TRBJ2-5	CASRPVGGGGQETQYF
TRBV7-3	TRBJ2-5	CASSLTGSSGTASQETQYF
TRBV25-1	TRBJ1-1	CASRSSGNTEAFF
TRBV11-2	TRBJ2-1	CASSSSSGRAHNEQFF
TRBV3-1	TRBJ2-2	CASSQGQGAGELFF